Below, one T cell receptor (beta chain) is given with its context. The assay was immunoSEQ multiplex PCR, and TCRdb's table has in-frame clones only and misses some. This table holds about 78,000 clones, 80% to 90% found once. The entry originates in a study of radiation and T cells in renal cell carcinoma. The CDR3 covers 15 residues. V dropped 7 bases and J dropped 0; count of bases not matched to a gene: 5. Germline CDR1 SQVTM, CDR2 ANQGSEA. Time point specified: blood 4 weeks post-SBRT, at nephrectomy. The treatment was: 15 Gy SBRT to primary tumor, nephrectomy 4 weeks later. Serial blood draws occurred at baseline and 2 and 4 weeks post-SBRT.

The sample in question was blood, obtained from a patient whose treatment included radiotherapy and nephrectomy. This chain uses TRBV29-1 with TRBJ1-6; 8 bases are a match to TRBD1. The TCR was taken from a woman in her 70s with renal cell carcinoma. This chain's CDR3 is CSARQGSSYNSPLHF. DNA of the CDR3: TGCAGCGCCCGACAGGGGAGCTCCTATAATTCACCCCTCCACTTT.